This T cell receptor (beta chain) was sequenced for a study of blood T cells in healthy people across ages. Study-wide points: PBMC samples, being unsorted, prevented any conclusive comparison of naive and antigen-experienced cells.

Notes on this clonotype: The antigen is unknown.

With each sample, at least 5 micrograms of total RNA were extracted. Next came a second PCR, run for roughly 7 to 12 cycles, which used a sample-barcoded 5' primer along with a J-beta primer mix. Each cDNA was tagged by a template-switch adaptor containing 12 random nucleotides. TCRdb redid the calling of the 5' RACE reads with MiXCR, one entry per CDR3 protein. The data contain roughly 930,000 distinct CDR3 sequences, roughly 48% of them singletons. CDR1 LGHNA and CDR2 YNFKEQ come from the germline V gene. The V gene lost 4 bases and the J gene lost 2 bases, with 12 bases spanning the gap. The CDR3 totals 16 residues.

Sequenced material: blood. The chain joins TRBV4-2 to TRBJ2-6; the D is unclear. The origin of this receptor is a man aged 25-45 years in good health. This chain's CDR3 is CASSPYPGTGANVLTF. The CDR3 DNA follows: TGTGCCAGCAGCCCCTACCCGGGCACTGGGGCCAACGTCCTGACTTTC.